This T cell receptor beta chain was found in a study of blood T cell repertoires in COVID-19. The germline V gene encodes CDR1 SGHAT and CDR2 FQNNGV. This CDR3 has 14 residues. Losses at the gene ends were 8 bases for V and 8 bases for J; bases not matched to a gene: 12. Clones were sequenced by immunoSEQ multiplex PCR, and TCRdb holds only the in-frame ones, with some missing. The sample lists about 140,000 clones, nearly 90% occurring once. Sequenced input: peripheral blood. The sequence was collected from a man between 65 and 80 years old with acute or convalescent COVID-19. V and J are TRBV11-2 and TRBJ2-5, with 9 bases that match TRBD2. CDR3 coding DNA: TGTGCCAGCGGGGATGGCGGGGGGGCCCGAACCCAGTACTTC. Encoded protein: CASGDGGGARTQYF.